Listed below are T cell receptor beta chains from one sample, sequenced in a study of blood T cells in healthy people across ages. TCRdb redid the calling of the 5' RACE reads with MiXCR, one entry per CDR3 protein. The sample has hundreds of thousands of distinct CDR3 sequences; 25% are singletons. This sample also belongs to another study, concerning T cells of mothers and their children.

Source material: blood. All receptors come from a boy between 10 and 17 years old in good health. The conserved cysteine and the conserved F or W are not part of the CDR3 here.

>TRBV6-2/TRBV6-3
ASSYSAGSRGYT
>TRBV7-9
ASSAQQGADRIDEQF
>TRBV11-2
ASHRMNTGELF
>TRBV2
ASTTSNQPQH
>TRBV10-3
AITEDRGGYGYT
>TRBV7-3
ASSLSGGGNTEAF
>TRBV29-1
SVEDRGPTDTQY
>TRBV7-9
ASTWWVERGGQETQY
>TRBV11-3
ASSPTHVNTEAF
>TRBV7-3
ASSLDRAADNEQF
>TRBV24-1
ATRGSSETQY
>TRBV11-3
ASSRTGAKTQY
>TRBV7-9
ASQGETNTEAF
>TRBV9
ASSVRGLGNTIY
>TRBV28
ASRSANPVKSYT
>TRBV28
ASSTRGGLAKNIQY
>TRBV6-6
ASSYSDRNYGYT
>TRBV11-2
ASSLWTGGDSGELF
>TRBV12-3/TRBV12-4
ASSLVLGVVTEAF
>TRBV7-9
ASSYWVRDEQY
>TRBV6-4
ASSDANSRWPEEKLF
>TRBV20-1
SARYSNQPQH
>TRBV5-4
ASSLYEPGKVTQY
>TRBV4-3
ASSQDYDSSYEQY
>TRBV20-1
SARQDGSGETQY
>TRBV7-9
ASSPALSSGINNEQF
>TRBV5-1
ASRISLTGSFNEQF
>TRBV2
ASSGESGRLF
>TRBV21-1
ASSKYPSRSPLH
>TRBV9
ASSESTGFDSAGENTIY
>TRBV7-3
ASSLLMNTGELF
>TRBV14
ASSQIAGVTETQY
>TRBV10-3
AISERTDSGNTIY
>TRBV28
AISPDRGSYEQY
>TRBV6-5
ASSYGGGEETQY
>TRBV3-1
ASSPWTSGTYNEQF